Here is one TCR beta chain with its context. TCRdb's copy holds only in-frame clones and misses some; the assay was immunoSEQ multiplex PCR. The sample has 98,000 or so clones, 88% seen once. This specimen comes from a study of control samples from healthy donors and cancer patients. V dropped 0 bases and J dropped 3; count of bases not matched to a gene: 5. Germline loops: CDR1 SGHRS, CDR2 YFSETQ. There are 15 residues in the CDR3. The sample consisted of blood. The V call is TRBV5-1, the J call TRBJ1-1, with 7 positions matching TRBD1. This sequence was found in a woman in her 70s in good health. Written as DNA, the CDR3 is TGCGCCAGCAGCTTGGTTCCAGGGGGGGACACTGAAGCTTTCTTT. This gives the protein CASSLVPGGDTEAFF. Drawing the rest from reference TRBV5-1 and TRBJ1-1, the complete variable domain is KAGVTQTPRYLIKTRGQQVTLSCSPISGHRSVSWYQQTPGQGLQFLFEYFSETQRNKGNFPGRFSGRQFSNSRSEMNVSTLELGDSALYLCASSLVPGGDTEAFFGQGTRLTVV.